These T cell receptor beta chains were read from a single sample in a study of blood T cell repertoires in COVID-19. The method was immunoSEQ multiplex PCR; TCRdb's version includes in-frame clones alone and lacks a portion of them. The sample holds approximately 120,000 clones; approximately 83% are singletons and the top ten take 27%. What was sequenced was peripheral blood. These TCRs come from a woman of 80 years or more with acute or convalescent COVID-19. Each CDR3 is given with its conserved first and last residue. A D gene is named only where the DNA matches it firmly. Expanded clones get a size class; other rows say once, few or many, or leave the size out.

J gene	clone size	CDR3 length	D gene	V gene	CDR3 protein	CDR3 DNA
TRBJ1-5	-	14	-	TRBV12-5	CASGLVGGGLPQHF	TGTGCTAGTGGTTTGGTAGGAGGTGGCCTCCCCCAGCATTTT
TRBJ1-1	few	11	-	TRBV6-2/TRBV6-3	CASSYLTEAFF	TGTGCCAGCAGTTACCTCACTGAAGCTTTCTTT
TRBJ2-2	once	13	TRBD1	TRBV2	CASYRGPRGELFF	TGTGCCAGCTACAGGGGCCCTAGGGGGGAGCTGTTTTTT
TRBJ1-3	-	15	TRBD1	TRBV6-6	CASILQGAPGNTIYF	TGTGCCAGCATTTTACAGGGGGCTCCTGGAAACACCATATATTTT
TRBJ2-7	-	14	-	TRBV5-4	CASSVTGEGYEQYF	TGTGCCAGCAGCGTGACAGGTGAGGGCTACGAGCAGTACTTC
TRBJ2-7	-	16	TRBD1	TRBV9	CASSVGGTGGNYEQYF	TGTGCCAGCAGCGTGGGTGGGACAGGGGGAAATTACGAGCAGTACTTC
TRBJ2-5	-	14	-	TRBV3-1/TRBV3-2	CASSLTGGQETQYF	TGTGCCAGCAGCCTCACCGGGGGACAAGAGACCCAGTACTTC
TRBJ1-1	few	14	TRBD1	TRBV4-2	CASSQEGTGGEAFF	TGTGCCAGCAGCCAAGAAGGAACAGGGGGTGAAGCTTTCTTT
TRBJ1-6	-	18	-	TRBV21-1	CASSKVPNGTENNSPLHF	TGTGCCAGCAGCAAAGTCCCTAACGGGACAGAGAATAATTCACCCCTCCACTTT
TRBJ1-1	-	14	TRBD1	TRBV18	CASSSGQGGFGAFF	TGTGCCAGCTCCTCGGGACAGGGGGGGTTCGGAGCTTTCTTT
TRBJ2-7	-	17	TRBD2	TRBV5-4	CASSPISPSGGSYEQYF	TGTGCCAGCAGTCCTATATCGCCTAGCGGGGGATCCTACGAGCAGTACTTC
TRBJ2-3	-	16	TRBD2	TRBV5-1	CASSSSLSGYTDTQYF	TGCGCCAGCAGCTCGAGCCTTAGCGGGTACACAGATACGCAGTATTTT
TRBJ1-5	-	15	-	TRBV19	CASSSPLGVGQPQHF	TGTGCCAGTAGTAGTCCCCTCGGGGTGGGACAGCCCCAGCATTTT
TRBJ1-2	-	13	-	TRBV5-1	CASSPGHLGRYTF	TGCGCCAGCAGCCCGGGACACCTGGGACGCTACACCTTC
TRBJ1-2	few	14	TRBD1	TRBV6-5	CASKRTGENYGYTF	TGTGCCAGCAAACGGACAGGGGAAAACTATGGCTACACCTTC
TRBJ2-5	-	13	TRBD1	TRBV12-3/TRBV12-4	CASSFRGQETQYF	TGTGCCAGCAGTTTCAGGGGGCAAGAGACCCAGTACTTC
TRBJ1-2	once	13	-	TRBV12-3/TRBV12-4	CASSIRVGYGYTF	TGTGCCAGCAGTATCAGGGTGGGTTATGGCTACACCTTC
TRBJ1-2	-	14	-	TRBV18	CASSPGGRDSGYTF	TGTGCCAGCTCACCGGGAGGCAGGGACTCTGGCTACACCTTC
TRBJ2-1	many	13	-	TRBV6-4	CASSVTESNEQFF	TGTGCCAGCAGTGTAACGGAGTCGAATGAGCAGTTCTTC
TRBJ2-3	-	13	-	TRBV7-2	CASSLAREDTQYF	TGTGCCAGCAGCTTAGCCAGGGAAGATACGCAGTATTTT
TRBJ1-4	-	17	-	TRBV5-1	CASSPGDASPRGEKLFF	TGCGCCAGCAGCCCAGGTGACGCGTCCCCACGGGGTGAAAAACTGTTTTTT
TRBJ1-2	-	12	-	TRBV4-2	CASSRDRSGYTF	TGTGCCAGCAGCCGAGACAGATCCGGCTACACCTTC
TRBJ1-1	-	18	-	TRBV5-1	CASSLGTWTSVKNTEAFF	TGCGCCAGCAGCTTGGGGACATGGACATCGGTGAAGAACACTGAAGCTTTCTTT
TRBJ1-2	few	14	TRBD1	TRBV18	CASSLRQGMDGYTF	TGTGCCAGCTCACTCCGACAGGGAATGGATGGCTACACCTTC
TRBJ2-1	-	16	TRBD1	TRBV18	CASSERTGRIHPEQFF	TGTGCCAGCTCGGAGCGGACAGGGCGGATTCACCCTGAGCAGTTCTTC
TRBJ2-3	-	17	TRBD1	TRBV27	CASSLRLTGTGVDTQYF	TGTGCCAGCAGTTTGCGCTTGACAGGGACAGGGGTGGATACGCAGTATTTT
TRBJ2-1	once	16	-	TRBV7-8	CASSFARTASGNEQFF	TGTGCCAGCAGCTTTGCTCGGACAGCGTCTGGAAATGAGCAGTTCTTC
TRBJ1-6	-	16	-	TRBV3-1/TRBV3-2	CASSQQRQAAGSPLHF	TGTGCCAGCAGCCAACAACGACAGGCTGCTGGTTCACCCCTCCACTTT
TRBJ1-2	few	16	-	TRBV9	CASSVSYMGPSYGYTF	TGTGCCAGCAGCGTCTCTTACATGGGGCCTTCCTATGGCTACACCTTC
TRBJ2-1	-	11	-	TRBV3-1/TRBV3-2	CASSQAGEQFF	TGTGCCAGCAGCCAGGCAGGGGAGCAGTTCTTC
TRBJ1-4	-	15	TRBD1	TRBV7-9	CASSLWRTGGEKLFF	TGTGCCAGCAGCTTATGGCGTACAGGGGGCGAAAAACTGTTTTTT
TRBJ1-6	-	14	TRBD1	TRBV5-1	CASTDDRGSSPLHF	TGCGCCAGCACCGACGACAGGGGGTCTTCACCCCTCCACTTT
TRBJ2-7	once	14	-	TRBV19	CASSKESFTYEQYF	TGTGCCAGTAGTAAGGAGTCTTTTACCTACGAGCAGTACTTC
TRBJ1-5	-	13	TRBD1	TRBV5-5	CASSLRNGQAQHF	TGTGCCAGCAGCTTACGGAACGGACAGGCCCAGCATTTT